This T cell receptor (beta chain) was profiled in a study of Graves' ophthalmopathy and Graves' hyperthyroidism. Whole-study context: Peripheral blood (taken before any treatment) was collected at initial diagnosis. Study-level results: Most thyroid-expanded clonotypes exceeding 0.001 frequency were also found in blood.

CDR1 is SQVTM, CDR2 ANQGSEA, per germline. CDR3 length: 11 amino acids. V was shortened by 3 bases and J by 7 bases, with 10 bases between the two germline ends. Exclusion applied to patients with other autoimmune diseases, uncontrolled infections, pregnancy or lactation. It was on clinical symptoms, serum thyroxine, TRAb, thyroid ultrasound and orbital computed tomography that diagnosis relied. Details on this clonotype: Its target is unknown.

Using RNA transcripts, the TCR beta CDR3 regions were amplified. The first round was an RT-PCR with HTBI primers, and the second round was a multiplex PCR. TCRdb used MiXCR to reprocess the multiplex PCR reads, holding one entry per CDR3 protein. The data contain more than 150,000 distinct CDR3 sequences, less than 45% of them singletons. The sequenced material came from peripheral blood. This chain connects TRBV29-1 to TRBJ2-7; D possibly corresponds to TRBD2 (5 bases). This receptor was identified in a woman aged 40 to 50 with Graves' ophthalmopathy. The CDR3 sequence: CSVDGSGEQYF. CDR3 coding DNA: TGCAGCGTTGACGGCTCGGGGGAGCAGTACTTC.